One and the same sample provided the 9 T cell receptor beta chains below, sequenced in a study of OX40 agonist ivuxolimab in advanced cancers. Sequencing was performed with immunoSEQ multiplex PCR; in TCRdb, only in-frame clones are kept and a portion is missing. The sample shows about 55,000 clones, around 87% of them seen only once. Sequenced material: CD4+ or CD8+ T cells sorted from blood, taken in a trial of the OX40 agonist ivuxolimab. Source of these receptors: an adult with an advanced solid tumor such as melanoma, head and neck, liver or kidney cancer.

V and J are TRBV27 and TRBJ1-6; tentatively, D is TRBD1 (6 bases). V was shortened by 6 bases and J by 8 bases, with 17 bases between the two germline ends. The germline V gene encodes CDR1 MNHEY and CDR2 SMNVEV (reference sequence). There are 15 residues in the CDR3. The DNA of the CDR3 is TGTGCCAGCAGGGGCGGACAGCTGGAGTATTCACCCCTCCACTTT. Protein product: CASRGGQLEYSPLHF.

The J gene is TRBJ2-7, the V gene TRBV10-2; D uncertain. V was trimmed by 2 bases and J by 3 bases, leaving 11 bases between them. CDR1 is WSHSY, CDR2 SAAADI, per germline. The CDR3 spans 14 residues. The CDR3 nucleotides are TGCGCCAGCAGTGAGACCGGTAATGTCTACGAGCAGTACTTC. This codes for CASSETGNVYEQYF.

The gene calls are TRBV7-9 and TRBJ1-3; 7 nucleotides match TRBD1. This CDR3 is built from 14 residues. V dropped 5 bases and J dropped 2; count of bases not matched to a gene: 3. Germline CDR1 reads SEHNR; CDR2 reads FQNEAQ (reference sequence). The DNA of the CDR3 is TGTGCCAGCAGCCTCCAGGGGGCTGGAAACACCATATATTTT. It translates to CASSLQGAGNTIYF.

V is TRBV7-8 and J is TRBJ2-1, with D unresolved. The CDR3 is 14 amino acids. Trimming pared 6 bases from V and 9 bases from J, leaving 18 bases between. From germline, CDR1 is SGHVS and CDR2 FQNEAQ. This CDR3 is CASSTTPGLGEQFF. DNA for the CDR3: TGTGCCAGCAGTACGACCCCCGGTCTCGGTGAGCAGTTCTTC.

The chain joins TRBV6-5 to TRBJ2-1; possibly TRBD1 or TRBD2 for D (5 bases each). Per the germline V gene, CDR1 is MNHEY and CDR2 is SVGAGI. V was shortened by 7 bases and J by 9 bases, with 13 bases between the two germline ends. The CDR3 runs 12 residues. The CDR3 loop is CASTKRGAEQFF. The CDR3 coding sequence is TGTGCCAGCACCAAGAGAGGGGCTGAGCAGTTCTTC.

This chain joins TRBV6-5 and TRBJ1-3; 12 nucleotides align to TRBD1. V lost 6 bases and J lost 8; bases outside the gene matches: 8. This CDR3 comprises 15 residues. CDR1 MNHEY and CDR2 SVGAGI come from the germline V gene. The CDR3 here is CASRNIGTGGDTIYF. The DNA of the CDR3 is TGTGCCAGCAGGAACATCGGGACAGGGGGCGACACCATATATTTT.

The rearrangement uses TRBV7-9 and TRBJ2-2; a weak D match, TRBD1 (6 bases). Trimming took 6 bases from V and 0 from J, leaving 11 bases between them. Germline V gene lookup returns CDR1 SEHNR and CDR2 FQNEAQ (reference sequence). The CDR3 length is 15 residues. The DNA for the CDR3 is TGTGCCAGCAGGTCGGACAGCACGAACACCGGGGAGCTGTTTTTT. Protein product: CASRSDSTNTGELFF.

This chain connects TRBV11-2 to TRBJ2-4; no clear D. This CDR3 spans 13 amino acids. Germline V lookup: CDR1 SGHAT, CDR2 FQNNGV. Trimming took 5 bases from V and 5 from J, leaving 10 bases between them. The CDR3 bases are TGTGCCAGCAGCCTCAGTGGGGAAAACATTCAGTACTTC. Translating it yields CASSLSGENIQYF.

The gene calls are TRBV27 and TRBJ1-5, with D hard to call. CDR1 and CDR2 (germline): MNHEY, SMNVEV (reference sequence). The germline V and J ends were trimmed by 0 bases and 10 bases, with 16 bases remaining between them. The CDR3 loop spans 15 amino acids. CDR3 nucleotides: TGTGCCAGCAGTTTATCCCCCGGCGGGGATGGTCCCCAGCATTTT. This gives the protein CASSLSPGGDGPQHF.